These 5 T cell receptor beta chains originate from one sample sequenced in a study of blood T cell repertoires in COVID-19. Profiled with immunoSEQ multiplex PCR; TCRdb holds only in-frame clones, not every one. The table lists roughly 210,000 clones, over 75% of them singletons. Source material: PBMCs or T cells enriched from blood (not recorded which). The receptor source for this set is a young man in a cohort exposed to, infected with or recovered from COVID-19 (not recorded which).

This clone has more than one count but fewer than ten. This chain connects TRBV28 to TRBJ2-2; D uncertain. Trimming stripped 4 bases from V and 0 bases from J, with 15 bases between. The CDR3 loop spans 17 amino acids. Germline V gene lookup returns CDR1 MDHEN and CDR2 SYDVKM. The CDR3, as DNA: TGTGCCAGCAGTTCCCGTCCCCCTACTGCGAACACCGGGGAGCTGTTTTTT. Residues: CASSSRPPTANTGELFF.

The CDR3 nucleotides read TGTGCCAGCAGCCTAAGCTCTAAATCGACATGCACCTTC. Protein: CASSLSSKSTCTF. This chain uses TRBV11-2 with TRBJ1-2; D gene unclear. The CDR3 length is 13 residues. Germline lookup yields CDR1 SGHAT and CDR2 FQNNGV. The V and J ends lost 5 bases and 13 bases respectively, with 20 bases between them.

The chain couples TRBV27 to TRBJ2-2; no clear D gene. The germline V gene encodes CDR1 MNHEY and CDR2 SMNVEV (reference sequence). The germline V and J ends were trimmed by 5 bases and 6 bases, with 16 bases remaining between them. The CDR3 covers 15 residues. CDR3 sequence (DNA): TGTGCCAGCAGTCCCCGACTCGTCCCCCCCGGGGAGCTGTTTTTT. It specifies CASSPRLVPPGELFF.

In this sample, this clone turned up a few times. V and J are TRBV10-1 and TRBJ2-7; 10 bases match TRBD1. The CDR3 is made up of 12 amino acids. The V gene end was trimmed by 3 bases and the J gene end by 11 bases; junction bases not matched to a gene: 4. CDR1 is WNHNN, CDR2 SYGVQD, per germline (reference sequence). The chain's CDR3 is CASSDGTGDEYF. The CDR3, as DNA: TGCGCCAGCAGTGATGGGACAGGGGACGAGTACTTC.

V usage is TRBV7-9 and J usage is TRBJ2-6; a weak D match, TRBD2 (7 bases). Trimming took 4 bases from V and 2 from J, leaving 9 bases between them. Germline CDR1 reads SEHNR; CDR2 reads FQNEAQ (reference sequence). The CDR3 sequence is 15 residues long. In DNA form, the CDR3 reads TGTGCCAGCAGCTGGGGGGGCGCTGGGGCCAACGTCCTGACTTTC. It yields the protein CASSWGGAGANVLTF.